This T cell receptor (beta chain) was recovered during a study of response to subunit inactivated influenza vaccine (dated by TCRdb to between 2018 and 2020). Regarding the study in general: Deep quantitative T cell receptor repertoire profiling was used in the study to track responses to a trivalent subunit inactivated influenza vaccine.

Broad study findings and their caveats: The authors proposed that each seasonal influenza vaccination may bring in only a limited number of new T cells.

Remarks on this clonotype: The clone's antigen remains unknown. No base qualities exist here, and no much larger clone lies one base off it.

The CDR3 holds 15 amino acids from the cysteine to the phenylalanine. This entry keeps only the CDR3 DNA: 45 bases, framed from base 1. According to the germline V gene (reference sequence), CDR1 reads SEHNR and CDR2 reads FQNEAQ. Trimmed from V: 5 bases; trimmed from J: 4 bases; junction bases lacking a gene match: 3. The library was made by RT-PCR. The instrument was an Illumina HiSeq 2500. TCRdb reworked the public reads: Q25 trimming with fastp, MiXCR clone assembly, productive beta chains retained. All rows with the same CDR3 protein become a single entry with the most common DNA and genes. The sample includes more than 250,000 distinct CDR3 sequences, with 20% to 25% observed a single time. Clones ranked in the top ten supply about a tenth of the sample.

The specimen comprised PBMCs from blood, sampled approximately 20 months after vaccination. The sequence joins TRBV7-9 to TRBJ2-7, and TRBD2 aligns with 15 junction nucleotides. This TCR was sampled from a man aged 45 to 75 who received an inactivated influenza vaccine. Donor details come from another sample of the same person, matched by shared clones. The DNA sequence is as follows: TGTGCCAGCAGCCCCGGGACTAGCGGGAGGTACGAGCAGTACTTC. Protein translation: CASSPGTSGRYEQYF.